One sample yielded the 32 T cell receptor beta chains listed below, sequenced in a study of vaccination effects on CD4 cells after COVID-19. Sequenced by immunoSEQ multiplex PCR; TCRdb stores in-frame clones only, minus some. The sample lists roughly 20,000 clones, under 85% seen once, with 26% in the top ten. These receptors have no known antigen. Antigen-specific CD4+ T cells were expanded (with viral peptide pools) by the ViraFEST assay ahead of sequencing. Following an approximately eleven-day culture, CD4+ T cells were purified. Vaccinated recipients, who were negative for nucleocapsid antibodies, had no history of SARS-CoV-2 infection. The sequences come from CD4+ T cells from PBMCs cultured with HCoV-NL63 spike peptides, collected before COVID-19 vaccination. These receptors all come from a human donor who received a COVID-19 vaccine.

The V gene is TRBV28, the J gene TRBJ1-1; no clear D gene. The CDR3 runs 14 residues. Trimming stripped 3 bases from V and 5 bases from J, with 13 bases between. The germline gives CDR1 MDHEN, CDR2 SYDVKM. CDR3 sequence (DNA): TGTGCCAGCAGTTTGGGGAAGGGAAGGACTGAAGCTTTCTTT. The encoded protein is CASSLGKGRTEAFF.

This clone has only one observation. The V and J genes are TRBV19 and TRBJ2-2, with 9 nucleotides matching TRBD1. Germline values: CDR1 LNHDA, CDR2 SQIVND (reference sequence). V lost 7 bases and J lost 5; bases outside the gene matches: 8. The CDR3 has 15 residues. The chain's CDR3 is CASNTPGQGTGELFF. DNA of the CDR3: TGTGCCAGTAATACTCCGGGACAGGGAACCGGGGAGCTGTTTTTT.

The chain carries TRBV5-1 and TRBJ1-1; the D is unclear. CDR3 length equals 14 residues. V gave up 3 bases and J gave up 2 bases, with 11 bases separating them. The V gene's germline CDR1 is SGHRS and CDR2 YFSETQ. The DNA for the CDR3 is TGCGCCAGCAGCTCCGGCGGCAGAAACACTGAAGCTTTCTTT. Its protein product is CASSSGGRNTEAFF.

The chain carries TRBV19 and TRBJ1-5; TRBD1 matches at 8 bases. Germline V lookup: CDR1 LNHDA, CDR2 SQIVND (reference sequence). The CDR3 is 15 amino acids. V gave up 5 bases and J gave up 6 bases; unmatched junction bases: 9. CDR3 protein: CASSLVSRGLQPQHF. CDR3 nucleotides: TGTGCCAGTAGTCTAGTCTCCAGGGGGCTTCAGCCCCAGCATTTT.

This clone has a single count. The CDR3 DNA reads as TGTGCCAGCTGTGGTAGGGCCAAAAACACTGAAGCTTTCTTT. Translation: CASCGRAKNTEAFF. This sequence joins TRBV3-1 (or the pseudogene TRBV3-2) and TRBJ1-1; D call uncertain. V was cut by 8 bases and J by 2 bases, with 15 bases left in between. The CDR3 is 14 amino acids. Germline CDR1 reads LGHDT; CDR2 reads YNNKEL (reference sequence).

The CDR3 spells CAWSPGGRTNEKLFF. As DNA, the CDR3 is TGTGCCTGGAGTCCAGGGGGCCGCACTAATGAAAAACTGTTTTTT. This chain links TRBV30 with TRBJ1-4, with TRBD1 matching 8 bases. The CDR3 sequence is 15 residues long. With V trimmed by 2 bases and J by 2 bases, 4 bases remained unmatched. Germline-derived CDR1 and CDR2 are GTSNPN and SVGIG (reference sequence). Looking up the rest from reference TRBV30 and TRBJ1-4 gives the full variable domain: SQTIHQWPATLVQPVGSPLSLECTVEGTSNPNLYWYRQAAGRGLQLLFYSVGIGQISSEVPQNLSASRPQDRQFILSSKKLLLSDSGFYLCAWSPGGRTNEKLFFGSGTQLSVL.

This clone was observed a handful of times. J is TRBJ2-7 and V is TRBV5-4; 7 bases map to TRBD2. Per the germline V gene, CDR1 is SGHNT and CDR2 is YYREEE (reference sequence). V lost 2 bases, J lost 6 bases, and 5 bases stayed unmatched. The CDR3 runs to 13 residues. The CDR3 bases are TGTGCCAGCAGCTTAGCGGGGAGGGGCGAGCAGTACTTC. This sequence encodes CASSLAGRGEQYF.

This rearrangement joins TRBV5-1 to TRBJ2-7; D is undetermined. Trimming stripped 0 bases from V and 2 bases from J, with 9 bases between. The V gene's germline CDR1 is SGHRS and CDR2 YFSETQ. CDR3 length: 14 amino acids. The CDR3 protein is CASSLVESPYEQYF. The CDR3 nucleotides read TGCGCCAGCAGCTTGGTTGAGAGCCCCTACGAGCAGTACTTC. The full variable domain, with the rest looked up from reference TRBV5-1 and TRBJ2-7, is KAGVTQTPRYLIKTRGQQVTLSCSPISGHRSVSWYQQTPGQGLQFLFEYFSETQRNKGNFPGRFSGRQFSNSRSEMNVSTLELGDSALYLCASSLVESPYEQYFGPGTRLTVT.

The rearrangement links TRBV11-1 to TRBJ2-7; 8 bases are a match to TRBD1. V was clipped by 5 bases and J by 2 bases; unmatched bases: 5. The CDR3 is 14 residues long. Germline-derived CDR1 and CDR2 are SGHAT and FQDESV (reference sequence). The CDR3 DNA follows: TGTGCCAGCAGCCTGACAGGGGCGACCTACGAGCAGTACTTC. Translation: CASSLTGATYEQYF.

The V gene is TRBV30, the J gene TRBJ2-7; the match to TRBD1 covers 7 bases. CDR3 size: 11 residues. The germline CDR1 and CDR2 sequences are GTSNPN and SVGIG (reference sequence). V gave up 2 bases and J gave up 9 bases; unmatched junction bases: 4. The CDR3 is CAWSRQGGQYF. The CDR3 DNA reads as TGTGCCTGGAGTCGACAGGGCGGGCAGTACTTC. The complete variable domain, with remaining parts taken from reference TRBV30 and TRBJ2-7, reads SQTIHQWPATLVQPVGSPLSLECTVEGTSNPNLYWYRQAAGRGLQLLFYSVGIGQISSEVPQNLSASRPQDRQFILSSKKLLLSDSGFYLCAWSRQGGQYFGPGTRLTVT.

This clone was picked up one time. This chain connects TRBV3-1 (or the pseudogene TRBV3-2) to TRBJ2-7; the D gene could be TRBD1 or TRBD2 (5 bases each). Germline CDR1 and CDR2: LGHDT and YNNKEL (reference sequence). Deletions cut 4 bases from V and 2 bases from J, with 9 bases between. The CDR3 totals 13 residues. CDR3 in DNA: TGTGCCAGCAGCCGGGACCAGACCTACGAGCAGTACTTC. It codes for CASSRDQTYEQYF.

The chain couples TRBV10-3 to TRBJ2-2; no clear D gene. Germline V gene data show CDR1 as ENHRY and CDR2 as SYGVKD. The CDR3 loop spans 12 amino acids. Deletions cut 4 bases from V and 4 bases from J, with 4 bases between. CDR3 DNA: TGTGCCATCAGTGCTACCACCGGGGAGCTGTTTTTT. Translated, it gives CAISATTGELFF.

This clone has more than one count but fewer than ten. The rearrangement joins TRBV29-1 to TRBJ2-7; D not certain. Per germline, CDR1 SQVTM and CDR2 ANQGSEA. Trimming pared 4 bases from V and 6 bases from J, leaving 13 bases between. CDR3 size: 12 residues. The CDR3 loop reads CSVGTAILEQYF. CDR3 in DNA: TGCAGCGTTGGTACAGCGATACTCGAGCAGTACTTC.

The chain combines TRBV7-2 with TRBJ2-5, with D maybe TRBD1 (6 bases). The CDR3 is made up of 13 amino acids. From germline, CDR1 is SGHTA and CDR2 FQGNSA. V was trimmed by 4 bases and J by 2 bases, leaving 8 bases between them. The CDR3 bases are TGTGCCAGCAGCTGGACAGAGCAAGAGACCCAGTACTTC. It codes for CASSWTEQETQYF. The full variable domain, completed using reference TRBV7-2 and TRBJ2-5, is GAGVSQSPSNKVTEKGKDVELRCDPISGHTALYWYRQSLGQGLEFLIYFQGNSAPDKSGLPSDRFSAERTGGSVSTLTIQRTQQEDSAVYLCASSWTEQETQYFGPGTRLLVL.

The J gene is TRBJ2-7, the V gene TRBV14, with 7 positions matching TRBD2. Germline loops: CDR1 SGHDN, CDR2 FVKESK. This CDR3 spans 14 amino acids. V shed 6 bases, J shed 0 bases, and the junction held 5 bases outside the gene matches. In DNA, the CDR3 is TGTGCCAGCAGATCTGGGGGGGGCTCCTACGAGCAGTACTTC. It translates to CASRSGGGSYEQYF.

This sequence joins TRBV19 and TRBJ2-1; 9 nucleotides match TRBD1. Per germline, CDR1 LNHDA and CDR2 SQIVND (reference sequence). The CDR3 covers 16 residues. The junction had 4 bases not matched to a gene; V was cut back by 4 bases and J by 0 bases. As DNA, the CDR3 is TGTGCCAGTAGTACCTACAGGGGGCCCTCCTACAATGAGCAGTTCTTC. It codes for CASSTYRGPSYNEQFF.

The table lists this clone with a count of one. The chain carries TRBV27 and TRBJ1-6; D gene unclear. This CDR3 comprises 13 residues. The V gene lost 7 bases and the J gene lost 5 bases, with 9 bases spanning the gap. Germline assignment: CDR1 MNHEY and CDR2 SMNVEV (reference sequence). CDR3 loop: CASTGRDNSPLHF. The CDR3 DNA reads TGTGCCAGCACCGGACGGGATAATTCACCCCTCCACTTT.

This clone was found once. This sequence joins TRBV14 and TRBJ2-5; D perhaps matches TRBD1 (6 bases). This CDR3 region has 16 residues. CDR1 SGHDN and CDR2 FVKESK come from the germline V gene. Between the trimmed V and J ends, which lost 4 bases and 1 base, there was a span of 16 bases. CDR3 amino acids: CASSRHRVAGQETQYF. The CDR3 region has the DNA TGTGCCAGCAGCCGACACAGGGTTGCGGGCCAAGAGACCCAGTACTTC.

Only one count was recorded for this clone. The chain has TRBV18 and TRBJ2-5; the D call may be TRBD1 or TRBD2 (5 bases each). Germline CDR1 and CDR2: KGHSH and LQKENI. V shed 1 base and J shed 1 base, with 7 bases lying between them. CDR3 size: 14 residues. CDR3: CASSPRGTQETQYF. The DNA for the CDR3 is TGTGCCAGCTCACCACGGGGGACCCAAGAGACCCAGTACTTC.

CDR3 protein: CSAGLYNEQFF. The CDR3 DNA sequence: TGCAGCGCAGGTCTCTACAATGAGCAGTTCTTC. V gene TRBV29-1 combines with J gene TRBJ2-1; D is unresolved. V shed 7 bases and J shed 3 bases, with 7 bases lying between them. From germline, CDR1 is SQVTM and CDR2 ANQGSEA. CDR3 size: 11 residues.

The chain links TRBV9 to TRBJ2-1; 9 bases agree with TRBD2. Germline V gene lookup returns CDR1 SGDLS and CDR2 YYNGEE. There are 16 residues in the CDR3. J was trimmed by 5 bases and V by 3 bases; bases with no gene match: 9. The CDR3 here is CASSDPLAGSHNEQFF. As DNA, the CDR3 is TGTGCCAGCAGCGATCCCCTAGCGGGGTCGCACAATGAGCAGTTCTTC. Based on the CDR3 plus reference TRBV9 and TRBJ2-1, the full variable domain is DSGVTQTPKHLITATGQRVTLRCSPRSGDLSVYWYQQSLDQGLQFLIQYYNGEERAKGNILERFSAQQFPDLHSELNLSSLELGDSALYFCASSDPLAGSHNEQFFGPGTRLTVL.

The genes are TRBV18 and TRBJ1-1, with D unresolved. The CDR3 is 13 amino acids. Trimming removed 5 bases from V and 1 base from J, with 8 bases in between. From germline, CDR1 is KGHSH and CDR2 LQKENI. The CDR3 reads CASSSTANTEAFF. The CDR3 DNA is TGTGCCAGCTCATCTACAGCGAACACTGAAGCTTTCTTT. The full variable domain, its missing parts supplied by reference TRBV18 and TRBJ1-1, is NAGVMQNPRHLVRRRGQEARLRCSPMKGHSHVYWYRQLPEEGLKFMVYLQKENIIDESGMPKERFSAEFPKEGPSILRIQQVVRGDSAAYFCASSSTANTEAFFGQGTRLTVV.

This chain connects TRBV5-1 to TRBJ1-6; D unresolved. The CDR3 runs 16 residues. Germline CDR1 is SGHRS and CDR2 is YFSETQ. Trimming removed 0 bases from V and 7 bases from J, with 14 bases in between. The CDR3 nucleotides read TGCGCCAGCAGCTTGGATGCCGGGCAGGACAATTCACCCCTCCACTTT. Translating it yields CASSLDAGQDNSPLHF.

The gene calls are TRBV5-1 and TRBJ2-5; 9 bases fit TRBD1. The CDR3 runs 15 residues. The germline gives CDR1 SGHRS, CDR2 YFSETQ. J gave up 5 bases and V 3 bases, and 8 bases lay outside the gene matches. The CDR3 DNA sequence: TGCGCCAGCAGCTATACAGGGGGCGCTTCGGAGACCCAGTACTTC. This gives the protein CASSYTGGASETQYF. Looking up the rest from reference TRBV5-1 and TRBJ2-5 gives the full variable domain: KAGVTQTPRYLIKTRGQQVTLSCSPISGHRSVSWYQQTPGQGLQFLFEYFSETQRNKGNFPGRFSGRQFSNSRSEMNVSTLELGDSALYLCASSYTGGASETQYFGPGTRLLVL.

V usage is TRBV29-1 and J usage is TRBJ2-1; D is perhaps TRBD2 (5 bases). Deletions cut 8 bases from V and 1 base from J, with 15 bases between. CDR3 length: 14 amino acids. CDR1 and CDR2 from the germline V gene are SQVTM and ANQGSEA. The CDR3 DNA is TGCAGCCAGACGAGGGTAACGTCCTACAATGAGCAGTTCTTC. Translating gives CSQTRVTSYNEQFF.

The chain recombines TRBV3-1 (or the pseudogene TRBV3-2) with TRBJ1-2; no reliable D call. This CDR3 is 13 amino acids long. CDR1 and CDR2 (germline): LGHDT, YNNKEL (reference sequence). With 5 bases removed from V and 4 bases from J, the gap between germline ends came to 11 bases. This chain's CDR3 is CASSYTDGYGYTF. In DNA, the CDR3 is TGTGCCAGCAGCTACACAGATGGCTATGGCTACACCTTC.

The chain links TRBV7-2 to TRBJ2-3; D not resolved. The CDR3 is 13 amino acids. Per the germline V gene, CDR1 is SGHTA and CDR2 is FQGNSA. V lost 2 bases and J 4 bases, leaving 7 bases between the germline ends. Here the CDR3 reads CASSLSPADTQYF. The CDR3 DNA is TGTGCCAGCAGCTTATCGCCGGCAGATACGCAGTATTTT.

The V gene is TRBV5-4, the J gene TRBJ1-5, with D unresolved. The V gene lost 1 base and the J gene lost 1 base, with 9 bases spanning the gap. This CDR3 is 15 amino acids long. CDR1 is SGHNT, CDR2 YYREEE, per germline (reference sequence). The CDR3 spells CASSLSSESNQPQHF. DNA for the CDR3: TGTGCCAGCAGCTTGTCCTCAGAAAGCAATCAGCCCCAGCATTTT.

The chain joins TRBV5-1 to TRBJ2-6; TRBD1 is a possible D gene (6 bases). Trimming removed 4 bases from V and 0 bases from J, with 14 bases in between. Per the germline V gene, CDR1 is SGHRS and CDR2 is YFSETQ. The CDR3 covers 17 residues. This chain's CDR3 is CASSPGGHSSGANVLTF. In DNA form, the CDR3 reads TGCGCCAGCAGCCCTGGGGGACATAGCTCTGGGGCCAACGTCCTGACTTTC.

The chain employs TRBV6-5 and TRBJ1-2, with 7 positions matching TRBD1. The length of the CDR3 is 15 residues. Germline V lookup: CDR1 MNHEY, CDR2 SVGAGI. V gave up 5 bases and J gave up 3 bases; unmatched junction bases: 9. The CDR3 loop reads CASSPRRTGDYGYTF. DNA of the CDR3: TGTGCCAGCAGTCCTCGACGGACAGGAGACTATGGCTACACCTTC.

The CDR3 reads CASGGGTGELFF. The DNA of the CDR3 is TGTGCCAGCGGGGGGGGGACCGGGGAGCTGTTTTTT. This rearrangement joins TRBV27 to TRBJ2-2, with 7 bases lining up with TRBD2. This CDR3 spans 12 amino acids. CDR1 MNHEY and CDR2 SMNVEV come from the germline V gene (reference sequence). V lost 8 bases and J lost 5; bases outside the gene matches: 2.

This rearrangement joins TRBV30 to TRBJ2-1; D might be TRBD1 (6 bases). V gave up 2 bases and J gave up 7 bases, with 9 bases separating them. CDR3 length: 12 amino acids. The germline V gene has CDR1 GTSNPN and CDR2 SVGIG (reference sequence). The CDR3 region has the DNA TGTGCCTGGAGTAGGCAGGGGAATGAGCAGTTCTTC. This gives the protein CAWSRQGNEQFF.